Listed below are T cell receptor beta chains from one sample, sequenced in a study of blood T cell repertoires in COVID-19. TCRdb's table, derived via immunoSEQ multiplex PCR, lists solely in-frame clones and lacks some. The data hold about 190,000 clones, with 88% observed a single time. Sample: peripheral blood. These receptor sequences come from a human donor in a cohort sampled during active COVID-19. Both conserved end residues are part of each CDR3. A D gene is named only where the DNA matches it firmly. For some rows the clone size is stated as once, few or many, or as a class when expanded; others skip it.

CDR3aa: CASSTRTSEITGELFF
CDR3nt: TGTGCCAGCAGCACCCGGACTAGCGAGATTACCGGGGAGCTGTTTTTT
v_gene: TRBV7-9
d_gene: TRBD2
abundance: NA
j_gene: TRBJ2-2

CDR3aa: CASSPRQTSGSFGEQFF
CDR3nt: TGTGCCAGCAGTCCACGACAGACTAGCGGGAGTTTCGGTGAGCAGTTCTTC
v_gene: TRBV27
d_gene: TRBD2
abundance: few
j_gene: TRBJ2-1

CDR3aa: CASSLSGQGFGNTIYF
CDR3nt: TGTGCCAGCAGTTTATCTGGACAGGGTTTCGGAAACACCATATATTTT
v_gene: TRBV28
d_gene: TRBD1
abundance: NA
j_gene: TRBJ1-3

CDR3aa: CASSLLGSSYNEQFF
CDR3nt: TGTGCCAGCAGCTTACTCGGGAGCTCCTACAATGAGCAGTTCTTC
v_gene: TRBV28
d_gene: NA
abundance: NA
j_gene: TRBJ2-1

CDR3aa: CSVGTRADQNTEAFF
CDR3nt: TGCAGCGTTGGGACCAGGGCGGACCAGAACACTGAAGCTTTCTTT
v_gene: TRBV29-1
d_gene: NA
abundance: NA
j_gene: TRBJ1-1

CDR3aa: CASSIGTGWETQYF
CDR3nt: TGTGCCAGTAGTATCGGCACAGGTTGGGAGACCCAGTACTTC
v_gene: TRBV19
d_gene: NA
abundance: few
j_gene: TRBJ2-5

CDR3aa: CASSPQFSANEKLFF
CDR3nt: TGTGCCAGCAGCCCACAGTTCTCGGCTAATGAAAAACTGTTTTTT
v_gene: TRBV7-8
d_gene: NA
abundance: NA
j_gene: TRBJ1-4

CDR3aa: CASSPGSVRDTQYF
CDR3nt: TGTGCCAGCAGCCCAGGGTCAGTTAGAGATACGCAGTATTTT
v_gene: TRBV28
d_gene: NA
abundance: NA
j_gene: TRBJ2-3

CDR3aa: CASSPKGTGPSHEQFF
CDR3nt: TGTGCCAGCTCACCAAAAGGTACAGGGCCCAGCCATGAGCAGTTCTTC
v_gene: TRBV18
d_gene: NA
abundance: once
j_gene: TRBJ2-1

CDR3aa: CASSLSGTRDNYGYTF
CDR3nt: TGTGCCAGCAGCTTGTCTGGGACACGCGACAACTATGGCTACACCTTC
v_gene: TRBV5-6
d_gene: NA
abundance: NA
j_gene: TRBJ1-2

CDR3aa: CASSLSPSGGEETQYF
CDR3nt: TGTGCCAGCAGCTTATCCCCCAGCGGGGGGGAAGAGACCCAGTACTTC
v_gene: TRBV7-2
d_gene: TRBD2
abundance: NA
j_gene: TRBJ2-5

CDR3aa: CAWGDRLYEQYF
CDR3nt: TGTGCCTGGGGGGACAGATTGTACGAGCAGTACTTC
v_gene: TRBV30
d_gene: TRBD1
abundance: NA
j_gene: TRBJ2-7

CDR3aa: CASSMYRAAEAFF
CDR3nt: TGTGCCAGCAGTATGTACAGGGCGGCTGAAGCTTTCTTT
v_gene: TRBV28
d_gene: NA
abundance: NA
j_gene: TRBJ1-1

CDR3aa: CSAMKSTGGSYEQYF
CDR3nt: TGCAGCGCCATGAAATCCACAGGGGGCTCCTACGAGCAGTACTTC
v_gene: TRBV29-1
d_gene: TRBD1
abundance: NA
j_gene: TRBJ2-7

CDR3aa: CASTPRGGYEQYF
CDR3nt: TGTGCCAGCACCCCTAGGGGGGGCTACGAGCAGTACTTC
v_gene: TRBV2
d_gene: NA
abundance: NA
j_gene: TRBJ2-7

CDR3aa: CASSERISGTGDSGANVLTF
CDR3nt: TGTGCCAGCAGTGAAAGGATCTCCGGGACAGGGGACTCTGGGGCCAACGTCCTGACTTTC
v_gene: TRBV6-1
d_gene: TRBD1
abundance: NA
j_gene: TRBJ2-6

CDR3aa: CASSEAGQGADGYTF
CDR3nt: TGTGCCAGCAGTGAAGCGGGACAGGGGGCGGATGGCTACACCTTC
v_gene: TRBV6-1
d_gene: TRBD1
abundance: NA
j_gene: TRBJ1-2

CDR3aa: CASSLGQIQETQYF
CDR3nt: TGCGCCAGCAGCTTAGGACAGATCCAAGAGACCCAGTACTTC
v_gene: TRBV5-1
d_gene: NA
abundance: NA
j_gene: TRBJ2-5

CDR3aa: CASSSGAGTGSSEQYF
CDR3nt: TGTGCCAGCAGCTCAGGCGCCGGGACAGGGTCTAGCGAGCAGTACTTC
v_gene: TRBV5-5
d_gene: TRBD1
abundance: NA
j_gene: TRBJ2-7

CDR3aa: CASSLDRNYGYTF
CDR3nt: TGTGCCAGCAGTTTAGACAGAAACTATGGCTACACCTTC
v_gene: TRBV28
d_gene: NA
abundance: NA
j_gene: TRBJ1-2

CDR3aa: CASSPGQSSYNEQFF
CDR3nt: TGCGCCAGCAGCCCGGGACAGAGCTCCTACAATGAGCAGTTCTTC
v_gene: TRBV5-1
d_gene: TRBD1
abundance: NA
j_gene: TRBJ2-1

CDR3aa: CASSRDSHSGNTIYF
CDR3nt: TGTGCCAGTAGTAGGGACAGCCACTCTGGAAACACCATATATTTT
v_gene: TRBV19
d_gene: TRBD1
abundance: NA
j_gene: TRBJ1-3

CDR3aa: CASSRGGNQPQHF
CDR3nt: TGTGCCAGCAGCCGAGGTGGAAATCAGCCCCAGCATTTT
v_gene: TRBV6-5
d_gene: NA
abundance: NA
j_gene: TRBJ1-5

CDR3aa: CASSLAPSNTEAFF
CDR3nt: TGCGCCAGCAGCTTGGCCCCATCGAACACTGAAGCTTTCTTT
v_gene: TRBV5-1
d_gene: NA
abundance: NA
j_gene: TRBJ1-1

CDR3aa: CASSDPGQTIGYTF
CDR3nt: TGTGCCAGCAGCGACCCGGGACAGACTATTGGCTACACCTTC
v_gene: TRBV7-2
d_gene: TRBD1
abundance: NA
j_gene: TRBJ1-2

CDR3aa: CSAGGENYGYTF
CDR3nt: TGCAGCGCCGGCGGGGAGAACTATGGCTACACCTTC
v_gene: TRBV29-1
d_gene: NA
abundance: NA
j_gene: TRBJ1-2

CDR3aa: CASSPPSSGPNYGYTF
CDR3nt: TGTGCCAGCTCACCACCCTCTTCAGGGCCCAACTATGGCTACACCTTC
v_gene: TRBV18
d_gene: NA
abundance: NA
j_gene: TRBJ1-2

CDR3aa: CASSLWRGYGYTF
CDR3nt: TGTGCCAGCAGTTTATGGCGCGGCTATGGCTACACCTTC
v_gene: TRBV12-3/TRBV12-4
d_gene: NA
abundance: NA
j_gene: TRBJ1-2

CDR3aa: CASSNPTGTSGGFYNEQFF
CDR3nt: TGTGCCAGCAGCAATCCTACCGGGACTAGCGGGGGTTTCTACAATGAGCAGTTCTTC
v_gene: TRBV7-2
d_gene: TRBD2
abundance: NA
j_gene: TRBJ2-1